Sequencing of this T cell receptor beta chain was carried out in a study of OX40 agonist ivuxolimab in advanced cancers. Study information: Treatment of patients was with ivuxolimab, an agonistic anti-OX40 (CD134) antibody. Of the patients, three showed partial responses, one with hepatocellular carcinoma and two with cutaneous melanoma. A male proportion of approximately 83% was recorded, with mean age about 54 years and range about 20 to 85.

Clones were read by immunoSEQ multiplex PCR, and TCRdb kept only the in-frame ones, dropping some. The table has tens of thousands of clones, 81% seen once; the top ten hold 5.5% to 7%. The study sampled blood at baseline, cycle 4 day 1, and cycle 7 day 1. The CDR3 runs 16 residues. The germline V and J ends were trimmed by 0 bases and 3 bases, with 15 bases remaining between them. CDR1 is SEHNR and CDR2 is FQNEAQ in the germline V gene (reference sequence). This clonotype was sampled from an adult with an advanced solid tumor such as melanoma, head and neck, liver or kidney cancer. The rearrangement joins TRBV7-9 to TRBJ2-7, with D perhaps being TRBD1 or TRBD2 (5 bases each). This material consisted of CD4+ or CD8+ T cells sorted from blood, taken in a trial of the OX40 agonist ivuxolimab. CDR3 sequence (DNA): TGTGCCAGCAGCTTAGCCGGGACGGGCCCGGGCTACGAGCAGTACTTC. This codes for CASSLAGTGPGYEQYF.